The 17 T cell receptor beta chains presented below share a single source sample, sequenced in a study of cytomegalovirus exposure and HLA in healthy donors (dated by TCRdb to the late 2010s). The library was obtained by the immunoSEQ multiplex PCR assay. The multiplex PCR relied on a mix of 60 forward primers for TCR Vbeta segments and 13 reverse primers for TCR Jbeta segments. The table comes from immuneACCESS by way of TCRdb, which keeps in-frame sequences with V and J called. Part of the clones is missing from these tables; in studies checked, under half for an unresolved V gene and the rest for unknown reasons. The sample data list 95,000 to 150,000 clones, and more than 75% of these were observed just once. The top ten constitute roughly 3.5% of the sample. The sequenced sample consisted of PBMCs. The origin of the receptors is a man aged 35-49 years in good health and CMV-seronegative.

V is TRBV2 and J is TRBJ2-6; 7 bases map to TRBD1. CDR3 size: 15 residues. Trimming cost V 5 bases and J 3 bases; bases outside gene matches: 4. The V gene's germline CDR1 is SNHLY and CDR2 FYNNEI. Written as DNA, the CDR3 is TGTGCCAGCAGTCGAGACAGGGTTGGGGCCAACGTCCTGACTTTC. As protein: CASSRDRVGANVLTF.

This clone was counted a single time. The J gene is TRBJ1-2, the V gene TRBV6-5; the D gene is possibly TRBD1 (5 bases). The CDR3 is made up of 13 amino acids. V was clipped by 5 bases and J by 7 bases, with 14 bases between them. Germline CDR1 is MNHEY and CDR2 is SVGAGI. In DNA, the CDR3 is TGTGCCAGCAGTACGGGGGAAGGAAGTGGCTACACCTTC. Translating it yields CASSTGEGSGYTF.

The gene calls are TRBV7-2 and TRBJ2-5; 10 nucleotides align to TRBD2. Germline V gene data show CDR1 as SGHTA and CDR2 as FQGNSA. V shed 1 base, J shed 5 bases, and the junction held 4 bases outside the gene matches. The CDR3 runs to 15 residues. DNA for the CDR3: TGTGCCAGCAGCTTAGGACTAGCGGGTTATGAGACCCAGTACTTC. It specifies CASSLGLAGYETQYF.

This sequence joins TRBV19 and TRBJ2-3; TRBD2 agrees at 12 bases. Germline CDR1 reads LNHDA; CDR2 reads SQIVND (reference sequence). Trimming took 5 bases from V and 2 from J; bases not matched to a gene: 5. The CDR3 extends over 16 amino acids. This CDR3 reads CASSQGLAGPTDTQYF. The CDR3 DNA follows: TGTGCCAGTAGTCAAGGACTAGCGGGGCCCACAGATACGCAGTATTTT.

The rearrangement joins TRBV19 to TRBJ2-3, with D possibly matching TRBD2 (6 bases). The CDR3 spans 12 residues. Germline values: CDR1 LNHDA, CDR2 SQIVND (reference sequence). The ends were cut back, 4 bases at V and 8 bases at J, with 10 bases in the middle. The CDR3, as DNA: TGTGCCAGTAGTAGACTAGGTGGTACGCAGTATTTT. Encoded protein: CASSRLGGTQYF.

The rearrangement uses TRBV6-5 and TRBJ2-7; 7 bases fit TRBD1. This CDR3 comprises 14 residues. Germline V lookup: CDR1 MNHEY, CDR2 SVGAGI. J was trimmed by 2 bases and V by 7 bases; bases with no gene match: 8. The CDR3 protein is CASTETTGPYEQYF. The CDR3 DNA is TGTGCCAGCACCGAAACGACAGGGCCCTACGAGCAGTACTTC.

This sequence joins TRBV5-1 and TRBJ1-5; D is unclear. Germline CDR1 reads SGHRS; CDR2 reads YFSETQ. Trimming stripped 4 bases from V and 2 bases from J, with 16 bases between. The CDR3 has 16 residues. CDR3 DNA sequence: TGCGCCAGCAGCCCAAGCGGGGATTTGGGCAATCAGCCCCAGCATTTT. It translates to CASSPSGDLGNQPQHF.

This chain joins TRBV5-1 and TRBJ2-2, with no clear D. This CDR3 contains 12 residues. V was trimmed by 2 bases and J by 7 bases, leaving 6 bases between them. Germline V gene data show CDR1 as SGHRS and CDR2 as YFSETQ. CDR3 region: CASSFPRGELFF. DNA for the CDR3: TGCGCCAGCAGCTTCCCTCGCGGGGAGCTGTTTTTT.

The CDR3 sequence: CASSFPSGGALTDTQYF. CDR3 nucleotides: TGTGCCAGCAGCTTCCCTAGCGGGGGGGCCCTCACAGATACGCAGTATTTT. The chain has TRBV7-9 and TRBJ2-3; 12 bases match TRBD2. CDR1 and CDR2 (germline): SEHNR, FQNEAQ (reference sequence). The ends lost 3 bases at V and 2 bases at J; junction bases unmatched: 6. This CDR3 spans 17 amino acids.

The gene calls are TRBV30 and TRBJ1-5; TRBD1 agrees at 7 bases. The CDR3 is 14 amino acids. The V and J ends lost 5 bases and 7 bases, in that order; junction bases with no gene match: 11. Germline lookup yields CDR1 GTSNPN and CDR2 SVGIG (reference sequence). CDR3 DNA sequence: TGTGCCTGGTCTTGGGACAGCGTTCGGCAGCCCCAGCATTTT. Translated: CAWSWDSVRQPQHF.

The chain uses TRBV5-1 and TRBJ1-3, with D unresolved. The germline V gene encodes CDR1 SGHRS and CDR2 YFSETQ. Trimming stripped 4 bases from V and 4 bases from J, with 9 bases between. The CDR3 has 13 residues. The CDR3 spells CASSQSAGNTIYF. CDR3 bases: TGCGCCAGCAGCCAAAGTGCGGGAAACACCATATATTTT.

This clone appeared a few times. The CDR3 bases are TGTGCCAGCAGCGCCTTGACAGGGGTGAACACTGAAGCTTTCTTT. Its protein is CASSALTGVNTEAFF. The chain carries TRBV21-1 and TRBJ1-1; the tabulated D call, TRBD1, remains unverified against the DNA. TRBV21-1 constitutes a pseudogene. The CDR3 sequence is 15 residues long.

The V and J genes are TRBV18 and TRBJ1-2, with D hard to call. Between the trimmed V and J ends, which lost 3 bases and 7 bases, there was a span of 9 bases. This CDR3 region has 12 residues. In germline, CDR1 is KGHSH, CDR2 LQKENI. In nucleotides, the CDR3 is TGTGCCAGCTCACCTCGATCGGGTGGCTACACCTTC. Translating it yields CASSPRSGGYTF.

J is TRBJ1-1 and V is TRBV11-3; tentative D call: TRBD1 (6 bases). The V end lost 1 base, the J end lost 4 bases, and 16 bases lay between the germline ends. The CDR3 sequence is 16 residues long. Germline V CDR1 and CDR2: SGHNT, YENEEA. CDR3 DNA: TGTGCCAGCAGCTTAGCAGGGGCAGGGGCAGGCACTGAAGCTTTCTTT. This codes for CASSLAGAGAGTEAFF. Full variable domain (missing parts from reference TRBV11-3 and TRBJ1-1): EAGVVQSPRYKIIEKKQPVAFWCNPISGHNTLYWYLQNLGQGPELLIRYENEEAVDDSQLPKDRFSAERLKGVDSTLKIQPAELGDSAVYLCASSLAGAGAGTEAFFGQGTRLTVV.

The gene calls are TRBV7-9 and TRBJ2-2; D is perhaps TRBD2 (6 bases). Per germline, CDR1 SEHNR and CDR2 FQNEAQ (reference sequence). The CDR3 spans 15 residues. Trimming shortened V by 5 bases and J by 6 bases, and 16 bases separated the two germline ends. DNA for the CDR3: TGTGCCAGCAGCACCCTGTGGCGGGATCCCGGGGAGCTGTTTTTT. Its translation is CASSTLWRDPGELFF.

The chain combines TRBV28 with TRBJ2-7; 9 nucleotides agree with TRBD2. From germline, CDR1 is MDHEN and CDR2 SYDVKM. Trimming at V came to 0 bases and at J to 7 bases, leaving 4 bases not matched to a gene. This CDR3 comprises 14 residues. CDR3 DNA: TGTGCCAGCAGTTTATGGCGGGGGGGTCGGGAGCAGTACTTC. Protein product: CASSLWRGGREQYF.

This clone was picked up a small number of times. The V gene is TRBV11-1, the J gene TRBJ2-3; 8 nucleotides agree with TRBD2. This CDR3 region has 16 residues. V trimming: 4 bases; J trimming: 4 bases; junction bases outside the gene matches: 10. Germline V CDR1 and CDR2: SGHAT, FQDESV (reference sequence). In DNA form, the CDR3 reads TGTGCCAGCAGCTCCACCACGGGGGGGGCGGCAGATACGCAGTATTTT. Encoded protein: CASSSTTGGAADTQYF.